The 19 T cell receptor beta chains in this list originate from one sample, sequenced in a study of blood T cell repertoires in COVID-19 (dated by TCRdb to about 2020). Library method: the immunoSEQ multiplex PCR assay. The table was pulled from immuneACCESS by TCRdb, which kept in-frame rearrangements only. Such tables lose some clones; where checked, under half of the loss comes from unresolved V genes, and the rest has no known cause. The sample table holds around 200,000 clones, of which around 91% were seen once. Of the sample, roughly 0.77% is held by the ten largest clones. The sequencing input was PBMCs or T cells enriched from blood (not recorded which). Source of these receptors: a woman aged 18-29 years who had recovered from COVID-19.

The V and J genes are TRBV3-1 (or the pseudogene TRBV3-2) and TRBJ2-7; 9 bases match TRBD2. CDR1 and CDR2 from the germline V gene are LGHDT and YNNKEL (reference sequence). The CDR3 has 17 residues. Unmatched junction bases numbered 13, after V lost 0 bases and J lost 7 bases. The CDR3 sequence is CASSQDSESGLAGEQYF. The CDR3 coding sequence is TGTGCCAGCAGCCAAGACTCTGAGAGCGGTCTAGCGGGGGAGCAGTACTTC.

V is TRBV2 and J is TRBJ2-7; 8 nucleotides align to TRBD2. This CDR3 contains 14 residues. Losses at the gene ends were 5 bases for V and 4 bases for J; bases not matched to a gene: 7. Germline CDR1 is SNHLY and CDR2 is FYNNEI. The CDR3 nucleotides are TGTGCCAGCAGTCGCTCCGGGACTAGGTACGAGCAGTACTTC. Its protein is CASSRSGTRYEQYF.

The chain couples TRBV2 to TRBJ2-5, with TRBD2 as a possible D gene (6 bases). V shed 6 bases and J shed 3 bases, with 11 bases lying between them. The germline V gene encodes CDR1 SNHLY and CDR2 FYNNEI. The CDR3 is 13 residues long. The CDR3 DNA reads TGTGCCAGCAGGAGGGGAGGTGAAGAGACCCAGTACTTC. This translates into CASRRGGEETQYF.

The J gene is TRBJ1-5, the V gene TRBV4-1, with 7 bases that match TRBD1. Germline lookup yields CDR1 MGHRA and CDR2 YSYEKL. Germline trimming cut 1 base from V and 6 bases from J; bases unmatched to any gene: 21. The CDR3 runs to 20 residues. Here the CDR3 DNA reads TGCGCCAGCAGCCAAGGGGAACCGAAGGGGGCGCGCCGGGGAGCTCAGCCCCAGCATTTT. Its protein is CASSQGEPKGARRGAQPQHF.

The chain uses TRBV2 and TRBJ1-4; D perhaps matches TRBD1 (5 bases). The CDR3 runs 14 residues. Between the trimmed V and J ends, which lost 5 bases and 7 bases, there was a span of 14 bases. Germline V CDR1 and CDR2: SNHLY, FYNNEI. The CDR3 is CASSWGGTIEKLFF. The DNA of the CDR3 is TGTGCCAGCAGTTGGGGAGGGACCATTGAAAAACTGTTTTTT.

This sequence joins TRBV19 and TRBJ2-7; TRBD2 agrees at 11 bases. The V gene's germline CDR1 is LNHDA and CDR2 SQIVND (reference sequence). The CDR3 sequence is 15 residues long. V lost 3 bases to trimming and J lost 0 bases; unmatched junction nucleotides: 1. CDR3 nucleotides: TGTGCCAGTAGTATGGGACTAGCGGTCTCCTACGAGCAGTACTTC. It translates to CASSMGLAVSYEQYF.

The chain joins TRBV5-5 to TRBJ1-4; tentative D call: TRBD1 (5 bases). The CDR3 covers 16 residues. Per germline, CDR1 SGHKS and CDR2 YYEKEE (reference sequence). The germline V and J ends were trimmed by 0 bases and 3 bases, with 12 bases remaining between them. CDR3 sequence reads: CASSLEGWKANEKLFF. The CDR3 DNA follows: TGTGCCAGCAGCTTGGAGGGGTGGAAAGCTAATGAAAAACTGTTTTTT.

The V and J genes are TRBV5-6 and TRBJ1-5; D call uncertain. Germline values: CDR1 SGHDT, CDR2 YYEEEE. V gave up 1 base and J gave up 3 bases, with 11 bases separating them. The CDR3 spans 15 residues. The CDR3 DNA is TGTGCCAGCAGCTTGCCCAAACAGACCAATCAGCCCCAGCATTTT. Translated: CASSLPKQTNQPQHF. Full variable domain (outside the CDR3, taken from reference TRBV5-6 and TRBJ1-5): DAGVTQSPTHLIKTRGQQVTLRCSPKSGHDTVSWYQQALGQGPQFIFQYYEEEERQRGNFPDRFSGHQFPNYSSELNVNALLLGDSALYLCASSLPKQTNQPQHFGDGTRLSIL.

V is TRBV4-1 and J is TRBJ1-1, with TRBD1 matching 10 bases. Germline values: CDR1 MGHRA, CDR2 YSYEKL. J lost 4 bases, V lost 1 base, and 6 bases had no gene match. This CDR3 region has 16 residues. CDR3 loop: CASSQVTGGVGTEAFF. The CDR3 nucleotides are TGCGCCAGCAGCCAAGTGACAGGGGGCGTAGGCACTGAAGCTTTCTTT.

The rearrangement joins TRBV20-1 to TRBJ2-1; the D is unclear. Germline CDR1 DFQATT, CDR2 SNEGSKA (reference sequence). There are 11 residues in the CDR3. V lost 4 bases, J lost 6 bases, and 7 bases lay in between. CDR3 coding DNA: TGCAGTGCTACGTTTTTCAATGAGCAGTTCTTC. This encodes CSATFFNEQFF.

The rearrangement joins TRBV5-5 to TRBJ2-1, with TRBD1 matching over 7 bases. The CDR3 extends over 17 amino acids. Germline V gene data show CDR1 as SGHKS and CDR2 as YYEKEE (reference sequence). The J segment lost 5 bases and the V segment lost 1 base, leaving 12 bases of the junction unmatched. CDR3 bases: TGTGCCAGCAGCTTGAACTGGGGACAGTGGCTTAACAATGAGCAGTTCTTC. This translates into CASSLNWGQWLNNEQFF.

The CDR3 loop reads CAISESQGPYEQYF. The CDR3 DNA reads as TGTGCCATCAGTGAGTCGCAGGGTCCCTACGAGCAGTACTTC. The rearrangement joins TRBV10-3 to TRBJ2-7; tentatively, D is TRBD1 (5 bases). The CDR3 runs 14 residues. Germline V gene sequence: CDR1 ENHRY, CDR2 SYGVKD. V lost 0 bases and J lost 2, with 8 bases in between.

The V and J genes are TRBV30 and TRBJ1-2; TRBD1 might be the D (6 bases). Trimming removed 2 bases from V and 8 bases from J, with 12 bases in between. The length of the CDR3 is 12 residues. CDR1 and CDR2 from the germline V gene are GTSNPN and SVGIG (reference sequence). The CDR3 loop is CAWSNTGLGYTF. The CDR3 DNA is TGTGCCTGGAGTAATACAGGGCTCGGCTACACCTTC.

The chain combines TRBV9 with TRBJ1-6, with unresolved D. Per the germline V gene, CDR1 is SGDLS and CDR2 is YYNGEE. Trimming stripped 4 bases from V and 0 bases from J, with 14 bases between. The CDR3 length is 17 residues. Here the CDR3 DNA reads TGTGCCAGCAGCTCCGGCCGGGAAAGCTCCTATAATTCACCCCTCCACTTT. This codes for CASSSGRESSYNSPLHF.

V gene TRBV4-2 combines with J gene TRBJ2-3, with D tentatively TRBD2 (7 bases). The CDR3 extends over 18 amino acids. The V gene's germline CDR1 is LGHNA and CDR2 YNFKEQ. Trimming stripped 3 bases from V and 0 bases from J, with 19 bases between. The CDR3 protein is CASSQDGGGGQSTDTQYF. CDR3 DNA sequence: TGTGCCAGCAGCCAGGATGGGGGAGGGGGTCAGAGCACAGATACGCAGTATTTT.

This clone was counted a single time. The V and J genes are TRBV28 and TRBJ2-7; maybe TRBD2 (5 bases). V lost 7 bases and J 0 bases, leaving 13 bases between the germline ends. This CDR3 has 14 amino acids. Germline CDR1 MDHEN, CDR2 SYDVKM. CDR3 residues: CASTTMGSSYEQYF. The CDR3 DNA follows: TGTGCCAGCACGACGATGGGGAGCTCCTACGAGCAGTACTTC.

The gene calls are TRBV19 and TRBJ2-7, with unresolved D. The CDR3 is 14 residues long. V was shortened by 3 bases and J by 5 bases, with 14 bases between the two germline ends. Germline CDR1 is LNHDA and CDR2 is SQIVND (reference sequence). This CDR3 is CASSILQNTHEQYF. CDR3 coding DNA: TGTGCCAGTAGTATTTTACAGAACACCCACGAGCAGTACTTC.

The chain links TRBV7-3 to TRBJ2-5; the D is unclear. The CDR3 sequence is 13 residues long. CDR1 and CDR2 from the germline V gene are SGHTA and FQGTGA. The V end lost 4 bases, the J end lost 5 bases, and 11 bases lay between the germline ends. The CDR3 DNA reads as TGTGCCAGCAGCTCGGTAGCTGGGGAGACCCAGTACTTC. Translation gives CASSSVAGETQYF. The full variable domain, in which reference TRBV7-3 and TRBJ2-5 provide the parts outside the CDR3, is GAGVSQTPSNKVTEKGKYVELRCDPISGHTALYWYRQSLGQGPEFLIYFQGTGAADDSGLPNDRFFAVRPEGSVSTLKIQRTERGDSAVYLCASSSVAGETQYFGPGTRLLVL.

The chain recombines TRBV4-1 with TRBJ2-7; perhaps TRBD1 as D (6 bases). The CDR3 spans 14 residues. Germline CDR1 and CDR2: MGHRA and YSYEKL. V was trimmed by 3 bases and J by 5 bases, leaving 14 bases between them. The CDR3 DNA sequence: TGCGCCAGCAGCCAGGCCGACAGGTCCCACGAGCAGTACTTC. Protein: CASSQADRSHEQYF.